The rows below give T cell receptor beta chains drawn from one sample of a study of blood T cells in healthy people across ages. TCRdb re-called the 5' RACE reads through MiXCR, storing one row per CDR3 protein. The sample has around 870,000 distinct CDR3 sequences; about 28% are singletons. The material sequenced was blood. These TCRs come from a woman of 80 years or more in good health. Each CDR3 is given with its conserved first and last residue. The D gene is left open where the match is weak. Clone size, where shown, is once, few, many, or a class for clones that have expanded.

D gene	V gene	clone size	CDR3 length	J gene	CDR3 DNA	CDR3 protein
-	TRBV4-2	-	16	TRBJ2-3	TGTGCCAGCAGCGCCCGCCAGGGGTTTCGCACAGATACGCAGTATTTT	CASSARQGFRTDTQYF
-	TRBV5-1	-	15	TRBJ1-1	TGCGCCAGCAGCTTGCAGGGACTTATGAACACTGAAGCTTTCTTT	CASSLQGLMNTEAFF
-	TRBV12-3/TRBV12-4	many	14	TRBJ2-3	TGTGCCAGCAGCTTAGGGGCGAGGGCGGATACGCAGTATTTT	CASSLGARADTQYF
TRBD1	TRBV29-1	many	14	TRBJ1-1	TGCAGCGTTAAAACAGGGGGCGCGGGCACTGAAGCTTTCTTT	CSVKTGGAGTEAFF
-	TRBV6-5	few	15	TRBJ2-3	TGTGCCAGCAGTCCCATGGGGGAGTCCACAGATACGCAGTATTTT	CASSPMGESTDTQYF
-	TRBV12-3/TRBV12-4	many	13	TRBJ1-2	TGTGCCAGCAGTCCCCAGCTTAGCTATGGCTACACCTTC	CASSPQLSYGYTF
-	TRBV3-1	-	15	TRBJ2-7	TGTGCCAGCAGCCAACCCGGGTCAGAAGACTACGAGCAGTACTTC	CASSQPGSEDYEQYF
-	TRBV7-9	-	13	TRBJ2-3	TGTGCCGGCAGCTTAGGCGGACAGCTGTTCCAGTATTTT	CAGSLGGQLFQYF
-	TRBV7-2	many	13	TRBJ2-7	TGTGCCAGCAGCTTAGGACCGATCTACGAGCAGTACTTC	CASSLGPIYEQYF
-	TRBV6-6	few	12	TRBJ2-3	TGTGCCAGCAGTTACTTACGCGGTACGCAGTATTTT	CASSYLRGTQYF
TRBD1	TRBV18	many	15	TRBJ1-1	TGTGCCAGCTCACCCCGCGGGACAGCGAACACTGAAGCTTTCTTT	CASSPRGTANTEAFF
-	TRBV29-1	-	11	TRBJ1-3	TGCAGCGTTGGGTCTGGAAACACCATATATTTT	CSVGSGNTIYF
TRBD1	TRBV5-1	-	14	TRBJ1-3	TGCGCCAGCACCCCGGGGACAGAGGGAAACACCATATATTTT	CASTPGTEGNTIYF
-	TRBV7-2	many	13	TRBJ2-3	TGTGCCAGCAGCGTTCCGTTCACAGATACGCAGTATTTT	CASSVPFTDTQYF
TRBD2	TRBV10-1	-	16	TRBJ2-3	TGCGCCAGCAGTGACCCTCGGGGGGGTAACACAGATACGCAGTATTTT	CASSDPRGGNTDTQYF
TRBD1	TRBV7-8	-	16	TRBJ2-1	TGTGCCAGCAGCTTAGCCCCAGGGGGATTTTACAATGAGCAGTTCTTC	CASSLAPGGFYNEQFF
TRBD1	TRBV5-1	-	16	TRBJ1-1	TGCGCCAGCAGCTTGGCGACAGGGATCATGAACACTGAAGCTTTCTTT	CASSLATGIMNTEAFF
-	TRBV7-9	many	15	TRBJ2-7	TGTGCCAGCAGCGCCGGGAAGATAGAGAGGCTCGAGCAGTACTTC	CASSAGKIERLEQYF
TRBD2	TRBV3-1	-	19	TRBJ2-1	TGTGCCTGCAGCCAAGATCCCGGTGGCGGGGGGGCCGGTCTCGATGAGCAGTTCTTC	CACSQDPGGGGAGLDEQFF
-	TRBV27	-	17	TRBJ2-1	TGTGCCAGCAGTACCTACCCACAGGCCCGAATCTACAATGAGCAGTTCTTC	CASSTYPQARIYNEQFF
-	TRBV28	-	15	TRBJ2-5	TGTGCCAGCAGTCCCCGGCCGCCCCAAAAAGAGACCCAGTACTTC	CASSPRPPQKETQYF
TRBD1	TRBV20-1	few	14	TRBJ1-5	TGCAGTGCTAGGCCTATGGACAGGAATCAGCCCCAGCATTTT	CSARPMDRNQPQHF
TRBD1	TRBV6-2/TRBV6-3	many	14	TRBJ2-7	TGTGCCAGCAGTGTGGACAGGGCGGCCTACGAGCAGTACTTC	CASSVDRAAYEQYF
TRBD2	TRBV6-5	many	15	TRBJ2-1	TGTGCCAGCAGTTCCCCCTCCGGGACTAACAATGAGCAGTTCTTC	CASSSPSGTNNEQFF
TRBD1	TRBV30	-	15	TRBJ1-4	TGTGCCTGGAGTACAACAACAGGGGGACGGGGAAAACTGTTTTTT	CAWSTTTGGRGKLFF
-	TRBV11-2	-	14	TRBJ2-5	TGTGCCAGCAGCGCCCAGACCCTTAGCGAGACCCAGTACTTC	CASSAQTLSETQYF
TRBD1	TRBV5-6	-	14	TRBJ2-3	TGTGCCAGCATCCGGGACAGGGGCGCAGATACGCAGTATTTT	CASIRDRGADTQYF
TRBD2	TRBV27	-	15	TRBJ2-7	TGTGCCAGCAGACCTACTAGCGGGTCCCACTACGAGCAGTACTTC	CASRPTSGSHYEQYF